These 12 T cell receptor beta chains were sequenced from one sample in a study of early T cells in non-severe SARS-CoV-2 infection (dated by TCRdb to the early 2020s). The receptor library was made with 5' RACE. Sequencing instrument: NextSeq 500. The public reads were reprocessed in TCRdb via fastp at Q25 and MiXCR, keeping in-frame beta chains. Rows merge per CDR3 protein into single entries with the most common DNA and genes. For this sample the table gives more than 25,000 distinct CDR3 sequences, of which under 6% were detected only once. Together, the top ten hold 2.6% of the sample. The sample taken for sequencing was whole blood. The receptors were gathered from an adult who was a healthcare worker with PCR-confirmed SARS-CoV-2 infection or an uninfected control (not recorded which).

This clonotype was observed many times. The chain has TRBV19 and TRBJ1-5; 9 bases match TRBD1. There are 16 residues in the CDR3. With V trimmed by 7 bases and J by 7 bases, 14 bases remained unmatched. Germline V gene sequence: CDR1 LNHDA, CDR2 SQIVND (reference sequence). This CDR3 reads CASTPPPGQGRQPQHF. The CDR3 DNA sequence: TGTGCCAGTACCCCTCCTCCGGGACAGGGAAGGCAGCCCCAGCATTTT. Together with reference TRBV19 and TRBJ1-5, the CDR3 gives the full variable domain: DGGITQSPKYLFRKEGQNVTLSCEQNLNHDAMYWYRQDPGQGLRLIYYSQIVNDFQKGDIAEGYSVSREKKESFPLTVTSAQKNPTAFYLCASTPPPGQGRQPQHFGDGTRLSIL.

The chain carries TRBV5-6 and TRBJ2-2; a possible D gene is TRBD1 (6 bases). This CDR3 has 16 amino acids. Trimming stripped 2 bases from V and 3 bases from J, with 14 bases between. The germline gives CDR1 SGHDT, CDR2 YYEEEE. The CDR3 loop is CASSFTGIRDTGELFF. CDR3 coding DNA: TGTGCCAGCAGCTTTACAGGGATTAGGGACACCGGGGAGCTGTTTTTT.

This clonotype was found many times. V gene TRBV29-1 combines with J gene TRBJ2-1; maybe TRBD1 (5 bases). There are 12 residues in the CDR3. Germline assignment: CDR1 SQVTM and CDR2 ANQGSEA. Trimming shortened V by 6 bases and J by 3 bases, and 9 bases separated the two germline ends. In DNA form, the CDR3 reads TGCAGCGTCCTAGGGGTCTACAATGAGCAGTTCTTC. The encoded protein is CSVLGVYNEQFF.

At least ten counts were recorded for this clonotype. The chain recombines TRBV3-1 with TRBJ2-5; D is uncertain. Looked up from germline, CDR1 is LGHDT and CDR2 is YNNKEL (reference sequence). The CDR3 sequence is 12 residues long. V dropped 2 bases and J dropped 4 bases, with 5 bases sitting between them. CDR3 region: CASSQKGETQYF. In DNA, the CDR3 is TGTGCCAGCAGCCAAAAGGGAGAGACCCAGTACTTC.

Ten or more counts support this clonotype. V is TRBV27 and J is TRBJ1-5; D is ambiguous. Germline values: CDR1 MNHEY, CDR2 SMNVEV (reference sequence). The ends were cut back, 2 bases at V and 6 bases at J, with 14 bases in the middle. This CDR3 is 15 amino acids long. CDR3 sequence: CASSLDPGQAQPQHF. DNA for the CDR3: TGTGCCAGCAGTTTAGACCCCGGGCAGGCTCAGCCCCAGCATTTT.

At least ten counts were recorded for this clonotype. Compared with germline, one end of the junction differs, possibly owing to a read error. V usage is TRBV7-7 and J usage is TRBJ1-1; D may be TRBD1 (5 bases). Per the germline V gene, CDR1 is SSHAT and CDR2 is FNYEAQ (reference sequence). This CDR3 contains 13 residues. CDR3 sequence: CASSSTVNTEAFF. The CDR3 nucleotides read TGTGCTAGCAGCTCGACAGTGAACACTGAAGCTTTCTTT.

This clonotype was detected ten times or more. The chain joins TRBV11-2 to TRBJ2-7, with D perhaps assigned TRBD1 or TRBD2 (5 bases each). The CDR3 totals 16 residues. Germline values: CDR1 SGHAT, CDR2 FQNNGV. V gave up 3 bases and J gave up 0 bases, with 15 bases separating them. The CDR3 DNA is TGTGCCAGCAGCTTGTTCGGGACGAAACTCTCCTACGAGCAGTACTTC. As protein: CASSLFGTKLSYEQYF. Based on the CDR3 plus reference TRBV11-2 and TRBJ2-7, the full variable domain is EAGVAQSPRYKIIEKRQSVAFWCNPISGHATLYWYQQILGQGPKLLIQFQNNGVVDDSQLPKDRFSAERLKGVDSTLKIQPAKLEDSAVYLCASSLFGTKLSYEQYFGPGTRLTVT.

This chain links TRBV10-3 with TRBJ1-5; TRBD1 matches 7 bases. Germline values: CDR1 ENHRY, CDR2 SYGVKD. The CDR3 has 14 residues. V gave up 5 bases and J gave up 3 bases; unmatched junction bases: 4. CDR3 protein: CAISSGTVNQPQHF. The CDR3 bases are TGTGCCATCAGTTCCGGGACAGTCAATCAGCCCCAGCATTTT.

This clonotype was observed many times. V and J are TRBV20-1 and TRBJ2-3; D is ambiguous. The V and J ends lost 3 bases and 5 bases respectively, with 15 bases between them. This CDR3 contains 14 residues. Germline CDR1 is DFQATT and CDR2 is SNEGSKA (reference sequence). The CDR3 sequence is CSASGGVRIDTQYF. In DNA form, the CDR3 reads TGCAGTGCTAGTGGCGGCGTGAGGATAGATACGCAGTATTTT.

There are a few counts of this clonotype. The gene calls are TRBV7-8 and TRBJ2-5; 10 nucleotides line up with TRBD2. The ends lost 0 bases at V and 1 base at J; junction bases unmatched: 2. There are 16 residues in the CDR3. Germline values: CDR1 SGHVS, CDR2 FQNEAQ. The CDR3 DNA follows: TGTGCCAGCAGCTTAGCAGTAGCGGGAGGCCAAGAGACCCAGTACTTC. Translated: CASSLAVAGGQETQYF.

At least ten counts were recorded for this clonotype. The chain links TRBV7-9 to TRBJ2-3, with 8 bases lining up with TRBD1. The V segment lost 5 bases and the J segment 5 bases; nucleotides outside the gene matches: 6. Looked up from germline, CDR1 is SEHNR and CDR2 is FQNEAQ (reference sequence). This CDR3 is 14 amino acids long. CDR3 protein: CASSPWTGQDTQYF. DNA of the CDR3: TGTGCCAGCAGCCCCTGGACAGGGCAAGATACGCAGTATTTT. Based on the CDR3 plus reference TRBV7-9 and TRBJ2-3, the full variable domain is DTGVSQNPRHKITKRGQNVTFRCDPISEHNRLYWYRQTLGQGPEFLTYFQNEAQLEKSRLLSDRFSAERPKGSFSTLEIQRTEQGDSAMYLCASSPWTGQDTQYFGPGTRLTVL.

This clonotype came up many times. V and J are TRBV7-3 and TRBJ2-1; 12 positions match TRBD2. Germline values: CDR1 SGHTA, CDR2 FQGTGA. With 4 bases clipped from V and 5 bases from J, the junction kept 9 bases outside the gene matches. There are 17 residues in the CDR3. Here the CDR3 DNA reads TGTGCCAGCAGCTCTAACCTGGGACTAGCGGGCGACAATGAGCAGTTCTTC. Translating gives CASSSNLGLAGDNEQFF.